This TCR beta chain was recorded in a study of blood T cell repertoires in COVID-19. Profiling relied on immunoSEQ multiplex PCR, and the TCRdb table lists in-frame clones only, not all of them. The sample holds about 170,000 clones, approximately 90% seen once. Germline V lookup: CDR1 SGHNT, CDR2 YYREEE (reference sequence). CDR3 length equals 13 residues. The junction had 3 bases not matched to a gene; V was cut back by 3 bases and J by 4 bases. The origin of this receptor is a young man with COVID-19, enrolled during active disease. The rearrangement joins TRBV5-4 to TRBJ1-1, with 7 bases lining up with TRBD1. Material: peripheral blood. This CDR3 reads CASSSPGGTEAFF. The CDR3 DNA reads as TGTGCCAGCAGCTCCCCAGGGGGCACTGAAGCTTTCTTT.